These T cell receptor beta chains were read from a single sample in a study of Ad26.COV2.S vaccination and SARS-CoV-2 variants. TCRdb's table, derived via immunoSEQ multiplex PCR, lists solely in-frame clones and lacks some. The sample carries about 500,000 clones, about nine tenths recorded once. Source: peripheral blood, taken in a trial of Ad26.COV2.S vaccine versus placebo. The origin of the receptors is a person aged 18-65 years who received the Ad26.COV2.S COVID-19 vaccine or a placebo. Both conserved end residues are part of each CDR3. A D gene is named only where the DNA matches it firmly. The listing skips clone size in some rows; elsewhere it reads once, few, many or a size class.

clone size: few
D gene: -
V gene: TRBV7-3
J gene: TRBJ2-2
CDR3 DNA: TGTGCCAGCAGCTTAGGGGGCGGCACCGGGGAGCTGTTTTTT
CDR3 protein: CASSLGGGTGELFF

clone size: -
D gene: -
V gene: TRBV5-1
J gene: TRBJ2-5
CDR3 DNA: TGCGCCAGCAGCTTGGGTGGAAACCAAGAGACCCAGTACTTC
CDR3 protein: CASSLGGNQETQYF

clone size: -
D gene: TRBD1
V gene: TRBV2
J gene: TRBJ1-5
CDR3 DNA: TGTGCCAGCATGGGGACAGGGTTTAATCAGCCCCAGCATTTT
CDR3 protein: CASMGTGFNQPQHF

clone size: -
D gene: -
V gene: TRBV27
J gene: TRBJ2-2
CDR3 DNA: TGTGCCAGCAGTCCCTATACCGGGGAGCTGTTTTTT
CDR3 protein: CASSPYTGELFF

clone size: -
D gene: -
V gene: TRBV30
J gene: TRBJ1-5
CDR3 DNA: TGTGCCTGGAGTGTGGCGCAGGGCCTGTCGAGCAATCAGCCCCAGCATTTT
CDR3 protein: CAWSVAQGLSSNQPQHF

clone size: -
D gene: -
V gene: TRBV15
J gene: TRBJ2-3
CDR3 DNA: TGTGCCACCAGCAGAGACTTCACAGATACGCAGTATTTT
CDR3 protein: CATSRDFTDTQYF

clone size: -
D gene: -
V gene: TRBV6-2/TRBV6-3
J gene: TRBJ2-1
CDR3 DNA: TGTGCCAGCAGTTACCTTCGGGTGGGGAATGAGCAGTTCTTC
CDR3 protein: CASSYLRVGNEQFF

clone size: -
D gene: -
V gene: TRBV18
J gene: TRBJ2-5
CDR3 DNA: TGTGCCAGCTCATCGGGTCGCGAAGAGACCCAGTACTTC
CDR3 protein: CASSSGREETQYF

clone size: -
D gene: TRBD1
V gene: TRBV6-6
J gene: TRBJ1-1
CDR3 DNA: TGTGCCAGCGGAAGCAGGGACAGGGGGCGTACTGAAGCTTTCTTT
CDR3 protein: CASGSRDRGRTEAFF

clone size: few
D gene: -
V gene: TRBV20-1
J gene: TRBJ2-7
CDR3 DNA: TGCAGTGCTTCCCGGGACGAGCAGTACTTC
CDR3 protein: CSASRDEQYF

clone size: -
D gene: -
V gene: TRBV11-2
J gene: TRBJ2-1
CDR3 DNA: TGTGCCAGCAGCGCCTCGTCTATTAGCTCCTACAATGAGCAGTTCTTC
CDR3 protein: CASSASSISSYNEQFF

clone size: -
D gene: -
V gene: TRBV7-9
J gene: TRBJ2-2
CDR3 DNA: TGTGCCAGCAGCTCCGGGACGGGGAACACCGGGGAGCTGTTTTTT
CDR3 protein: CASSSGTGNTGELFF

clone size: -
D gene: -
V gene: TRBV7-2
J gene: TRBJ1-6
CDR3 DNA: TGTGCCAGCAGCTTAGGACTGACAAATTCACCCCTCCACTTT
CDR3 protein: CASSLGLTNSPLHF

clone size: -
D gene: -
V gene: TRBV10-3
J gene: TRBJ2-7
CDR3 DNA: TGTGCCATCAGTGACAGGGATTCGGGCGAGCAGTACTTC
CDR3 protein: CAISDRDSGEQYF

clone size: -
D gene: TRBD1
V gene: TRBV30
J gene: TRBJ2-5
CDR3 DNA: TGTGCCTGGAATACGGGGCAGGGGGCAGTGGGGACCCAGTACTTC
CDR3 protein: CAWNTGQGAVGTQYF

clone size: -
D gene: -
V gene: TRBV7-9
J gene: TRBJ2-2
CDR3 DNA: TGTGCCAGCAGCGCAAACAGGGATAAGGCCGGGGAGCTGTTTTTT
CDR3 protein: CASSANRDKAGELFF

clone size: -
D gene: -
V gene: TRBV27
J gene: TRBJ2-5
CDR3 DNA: TGTGCCAGCAACGGGGGGCTGGGAGAGACCCAGTACTTC
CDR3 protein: CASNGGLGETQYF

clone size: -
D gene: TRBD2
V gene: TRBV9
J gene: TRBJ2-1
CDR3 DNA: TGTGCCAGCAGCGTAGTAGCGGGAGTCCCCAATGAGCAGTTCTTC
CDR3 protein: CASSVVAGVPNEQFF

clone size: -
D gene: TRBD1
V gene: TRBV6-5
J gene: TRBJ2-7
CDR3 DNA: TGTGCCAGCAGCCCCCGGGACAGAACCTACGAGCAGTACTTC
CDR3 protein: CASSPRDRTYEQYF

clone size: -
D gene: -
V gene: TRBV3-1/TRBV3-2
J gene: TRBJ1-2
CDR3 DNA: TGTGCCAGCAGCCAAGATCTTATCTTGGGGTTAATTGGTGGCTACACCTTC
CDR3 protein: CASSQDLILGLIGGYTF

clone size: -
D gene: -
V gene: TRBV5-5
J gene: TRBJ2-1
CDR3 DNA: TGTGCCAGCAGCCGGATGACGACAGGCCCCAATGAGCAGTTCTTC
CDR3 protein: CASSRMTTGPNEQFF

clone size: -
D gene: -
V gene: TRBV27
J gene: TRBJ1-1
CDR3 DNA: TGTGCCAGCAGTGACAGGACTGAAGCTTTCTTT
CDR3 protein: CASSDRTEAFF

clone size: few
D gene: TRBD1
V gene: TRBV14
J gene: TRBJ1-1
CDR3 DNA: TGTGCCAGCAGCCCCCGGGACAGGGGGCTCGGCACTGAAGCTTTCTTT
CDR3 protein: CASSPRDRGLGTEAFF

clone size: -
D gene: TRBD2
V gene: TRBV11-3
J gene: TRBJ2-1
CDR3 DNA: TGTGCCAGCAGCTCAGGACTAGCGGGAGCTAATGAGCAGTTCTTC
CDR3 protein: CASSSGLAGANEQFF

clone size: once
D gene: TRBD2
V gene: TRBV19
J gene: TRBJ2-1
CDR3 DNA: TGTGCCAGTAGCTATGGTGGGACTAGCGGGAAGAATGAGCAGTTCTTC
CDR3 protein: CASSYGGTSGKNEQFF

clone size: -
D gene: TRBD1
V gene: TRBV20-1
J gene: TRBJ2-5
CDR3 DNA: TGCAGTGCTAGTAGGGGGCTGGAGACCCAGTACTTC
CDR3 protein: CSASRGLETQYF

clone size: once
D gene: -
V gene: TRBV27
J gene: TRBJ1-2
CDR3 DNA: TGTGCCAGCAGTTCCCTTCGTGGGGAAGGAGGCTACACCTTC
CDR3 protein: CASSSLRGEGGYTF

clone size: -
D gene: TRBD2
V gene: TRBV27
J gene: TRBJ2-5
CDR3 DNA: TGTGCCAGCAGTTACCTAGCGGGGGGGGAGACCCAGTACTTC
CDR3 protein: CASSYLAGGETQYF

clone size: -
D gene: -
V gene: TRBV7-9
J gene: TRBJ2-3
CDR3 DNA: TGTGCCAGCAGCAGATCCGGGACAGATACGCAGTATTTT
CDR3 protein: CASSRSGTDTQYF

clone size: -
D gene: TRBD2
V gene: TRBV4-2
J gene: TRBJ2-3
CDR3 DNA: TGTGCCAGCAGCCAAGATGTGGGAGGGAGGGCCACAGATACGCAGTATTTT
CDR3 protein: CASSQDVGGRATDTQYF

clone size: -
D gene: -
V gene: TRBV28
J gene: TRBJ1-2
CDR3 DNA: TGTGCCAGCAGAACGAGGACAGCAACCTTGGACTATGGCTACACCTTC
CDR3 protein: CASRTRTATLDYGYTF

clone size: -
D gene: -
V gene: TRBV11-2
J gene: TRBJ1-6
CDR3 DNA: TGTGCCAGCAGCTTAGGGGTTGGGGCCGGTTCACCCCTCCACTTT
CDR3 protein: CASSLGVGAGSPLHF

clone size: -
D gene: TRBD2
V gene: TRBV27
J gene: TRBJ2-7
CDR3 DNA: TGTGCCAGCAGTAGGAGCGGGGGATGGTACGAGCAGTACTTC
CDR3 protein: CASSRSGGWYEQYF

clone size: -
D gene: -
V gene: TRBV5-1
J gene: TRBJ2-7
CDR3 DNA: TGCGCCAGCAGCTTGGTTGCAGGGCGAACCTACGAGCAGTACTTC
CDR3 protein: CASSLVAGRTYEQYF

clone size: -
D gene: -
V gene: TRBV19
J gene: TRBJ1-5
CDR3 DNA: TGTGCCAGTAGTACCGGGGATTATAGCAATCAGCCCCAGCATTTT
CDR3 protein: CASSTGDYSNQPQHF

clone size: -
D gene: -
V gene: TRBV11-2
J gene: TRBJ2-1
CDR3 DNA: TGTGCCAGCAGCTCCAGCCTGAGCTCCTACAATGAGCAGTTCTTC
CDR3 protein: CASSSSLSSYNEQFF

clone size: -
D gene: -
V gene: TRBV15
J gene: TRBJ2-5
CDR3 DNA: TGTGCCACCAGCAGAAAATCTTGGACTGACAGAGAAGAGACCCAGTACTTC
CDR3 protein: CATSRKSWTDREETQYF

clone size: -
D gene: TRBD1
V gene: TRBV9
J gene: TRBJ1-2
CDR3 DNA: TGTGCCAGCAAGGGACAGGGGGCCAACTATGGCTACACCTTC
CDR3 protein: CASKGQGANYGYTF

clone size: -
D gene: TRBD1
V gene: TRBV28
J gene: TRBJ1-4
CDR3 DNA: TGTGCCAGCAGCCCGGGACAGCTCGAAAAACTGTTTTTT
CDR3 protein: CASSPGQLEKLFF

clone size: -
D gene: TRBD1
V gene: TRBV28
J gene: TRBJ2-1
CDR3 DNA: TGTGCCAGCAGGACCGGGACAGGGCTGGCTGAGCAGTTCTTC
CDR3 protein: CASRTGTGLAEQFF

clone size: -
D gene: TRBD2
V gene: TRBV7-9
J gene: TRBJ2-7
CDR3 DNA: TGTGCCAGCAGCCCTCCACTAGCGGGAGGTAGCTCCTACGAGCAGTACTTC
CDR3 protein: CASSPPLAGGSSYEQYF

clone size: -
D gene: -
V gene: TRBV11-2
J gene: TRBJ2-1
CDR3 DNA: TGTGTCAGCAGCCCCCTGAGTAATGAGCAGTTCTTC
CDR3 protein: CVSSPLSNEQFF

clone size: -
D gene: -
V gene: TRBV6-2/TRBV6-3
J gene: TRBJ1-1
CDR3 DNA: TGTGCCAGCAGCATGGGCTTTGGAGAAGCTTTCTTT
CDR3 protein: CASSMGFGEAFF

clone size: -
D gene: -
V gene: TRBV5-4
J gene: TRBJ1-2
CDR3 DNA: TGTGCCAGCAGCCCAGGGTTCGGCAATGGCTACACCTTC
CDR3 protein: CASSPGFGNGYTF

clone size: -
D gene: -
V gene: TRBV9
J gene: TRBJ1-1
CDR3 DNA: TGTGCCAGCAGCGCGTGGACGGGGAACACTGAAGCTTTCTTT
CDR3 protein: CASSAWTGNTEAFF

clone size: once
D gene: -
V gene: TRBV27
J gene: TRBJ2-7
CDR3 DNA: TGTGCCAGCAGTTTAGGCGCCGCCTACGAGCAGTACTTC
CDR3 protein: CASSLGAAYEQYF

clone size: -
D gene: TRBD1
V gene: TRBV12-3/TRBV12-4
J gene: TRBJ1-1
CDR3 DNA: TGTGCCAGCAGACCGACGACAGGGGAAGCTTTCTTT
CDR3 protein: CASRPTTGEAFF

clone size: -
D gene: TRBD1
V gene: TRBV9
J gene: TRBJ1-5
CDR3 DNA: TGTGCCAGCAGCGTAGCGCCCGGACAGGGGAGATATAGCAATCAGCCCCAGCATTTT
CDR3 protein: CASSVAPGQGRYSNQPQHF

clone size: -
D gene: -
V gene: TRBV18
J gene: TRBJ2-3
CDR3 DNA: TGTGCCAGCTCTGACGGTTTCACAGATACGCAGTATTTT
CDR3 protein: CASSDGFTDTQYF